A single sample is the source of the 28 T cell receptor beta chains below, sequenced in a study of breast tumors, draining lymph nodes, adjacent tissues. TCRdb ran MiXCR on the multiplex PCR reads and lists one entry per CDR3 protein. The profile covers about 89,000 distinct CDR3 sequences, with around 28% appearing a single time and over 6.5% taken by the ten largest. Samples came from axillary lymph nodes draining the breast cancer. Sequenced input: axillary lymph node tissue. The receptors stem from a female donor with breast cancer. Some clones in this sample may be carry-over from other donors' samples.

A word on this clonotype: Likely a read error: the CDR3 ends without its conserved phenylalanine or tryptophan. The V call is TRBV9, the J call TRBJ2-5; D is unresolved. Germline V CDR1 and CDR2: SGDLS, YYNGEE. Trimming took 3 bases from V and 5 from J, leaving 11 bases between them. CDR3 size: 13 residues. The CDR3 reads CASSAMGFETQYS. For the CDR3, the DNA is TGTGCCAGCAGCGCTATGGGATTTGAGACCCAGTACTCC.

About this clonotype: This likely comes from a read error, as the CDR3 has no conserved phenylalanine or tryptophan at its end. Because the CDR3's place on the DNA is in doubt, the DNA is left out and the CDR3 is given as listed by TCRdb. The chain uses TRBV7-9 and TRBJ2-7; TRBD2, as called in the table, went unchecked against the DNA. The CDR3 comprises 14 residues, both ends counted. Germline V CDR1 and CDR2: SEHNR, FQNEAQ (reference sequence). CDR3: CASSHGTRLYEQCL.

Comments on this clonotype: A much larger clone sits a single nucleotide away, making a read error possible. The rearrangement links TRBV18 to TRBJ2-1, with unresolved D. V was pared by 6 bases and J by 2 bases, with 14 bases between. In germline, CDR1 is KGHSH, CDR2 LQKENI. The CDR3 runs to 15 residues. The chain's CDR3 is CASSPRYVPYNEQFF. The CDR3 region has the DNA TGTGCCAGCTCCCCTCGGTACGTCCCCTACAATGAGCAGTTCTTC.

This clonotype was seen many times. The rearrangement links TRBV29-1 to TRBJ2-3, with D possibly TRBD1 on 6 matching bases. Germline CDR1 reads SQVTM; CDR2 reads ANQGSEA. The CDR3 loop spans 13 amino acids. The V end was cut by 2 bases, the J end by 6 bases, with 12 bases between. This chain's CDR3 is CSVEWGPGDTQYF. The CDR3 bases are TGCAGCGTTGAATGGGGGCCGGGTGATACGCAGTATTTT.

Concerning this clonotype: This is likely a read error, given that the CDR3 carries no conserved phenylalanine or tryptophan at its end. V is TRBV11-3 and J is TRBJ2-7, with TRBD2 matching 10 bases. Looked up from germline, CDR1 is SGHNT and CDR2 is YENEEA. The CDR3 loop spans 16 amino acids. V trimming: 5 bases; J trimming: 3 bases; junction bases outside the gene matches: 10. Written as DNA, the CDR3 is TGTGCCAGCAGCCGGTTCAGCGGGAGGGTGGACTACGAGCAGTACCTC. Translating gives CASSRFSGRVDYEQYL.

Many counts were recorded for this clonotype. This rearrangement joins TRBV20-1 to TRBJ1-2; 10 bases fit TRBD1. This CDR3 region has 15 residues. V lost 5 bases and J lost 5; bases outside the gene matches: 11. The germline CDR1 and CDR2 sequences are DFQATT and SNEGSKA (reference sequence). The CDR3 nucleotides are TGCAGTGCTCCTAGGACAGGGGGGTTTGGGTATGGCTACACCTTC. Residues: CSAPRTGGFGYGYTF.

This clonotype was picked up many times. The CDR3 reads CSARASGALSSGTSVYEQYF. The CDR3 bases are TGCAGTGCTAGAGCCTCAGGAGCCCTATCCTCGGGGACTAGCGTCTACGAGCAGTACTTC. The chain uses TRBV20-1 and TRBJ2-7; 10 nucleotides agree with TRBD2. The CDR3 runs to 20 residues. Germline assignment: CDR1 DFQATT and CDR2 SNEGSKA (reference sequence). The ends lost 1 base at V and 3 bases at J; junction bases unmatched: 21.

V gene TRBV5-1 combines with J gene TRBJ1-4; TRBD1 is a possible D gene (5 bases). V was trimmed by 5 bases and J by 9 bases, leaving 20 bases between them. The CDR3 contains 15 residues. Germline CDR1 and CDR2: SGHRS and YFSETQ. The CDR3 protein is CASRPSSGDGKKLFF. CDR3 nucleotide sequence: TGCGCCAGCAGGCCTTCTAGCGGGGACGGTAAAAAACTGTTTTTT.

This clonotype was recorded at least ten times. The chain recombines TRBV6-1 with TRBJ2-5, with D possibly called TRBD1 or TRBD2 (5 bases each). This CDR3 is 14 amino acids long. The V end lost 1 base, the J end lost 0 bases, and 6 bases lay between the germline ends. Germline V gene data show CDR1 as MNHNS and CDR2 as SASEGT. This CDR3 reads CASSEGGHQETQYF. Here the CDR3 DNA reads TGTGCCAGCAGTGAAGGGGGACACCAAGAGACCCAGTACTTC.

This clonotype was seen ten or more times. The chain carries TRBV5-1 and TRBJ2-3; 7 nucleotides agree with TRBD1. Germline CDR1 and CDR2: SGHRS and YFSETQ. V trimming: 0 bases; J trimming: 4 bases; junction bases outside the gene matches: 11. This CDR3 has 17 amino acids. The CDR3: CASSLEPGGVYADTQYF. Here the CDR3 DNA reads TGCGCCAGCAGCTTGGAGCCAGGGGGAGTGTATGCAGATACGCAGTATTTT.

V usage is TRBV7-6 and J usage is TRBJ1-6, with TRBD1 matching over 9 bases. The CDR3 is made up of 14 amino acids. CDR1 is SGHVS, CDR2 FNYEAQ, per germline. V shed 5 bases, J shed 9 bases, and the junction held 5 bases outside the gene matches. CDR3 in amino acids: CASSPDRGGSPLHF. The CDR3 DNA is TGTGCCAGCAGCCCGGACAGGGGAGGTTCACCCCTCCACTTT.

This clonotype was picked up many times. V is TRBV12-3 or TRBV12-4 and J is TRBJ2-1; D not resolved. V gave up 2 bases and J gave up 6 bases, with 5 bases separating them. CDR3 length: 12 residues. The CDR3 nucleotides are TGTGCCAGCAGTTTAACCGGCAATGAGCAGTTCTTC. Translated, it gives CASSLTGNEQFF.

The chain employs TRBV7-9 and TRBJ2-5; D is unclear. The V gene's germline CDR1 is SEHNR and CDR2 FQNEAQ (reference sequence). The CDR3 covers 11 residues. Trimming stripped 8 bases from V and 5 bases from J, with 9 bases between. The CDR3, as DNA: TGTGCCAGCGGATATGGGGAGACCCAGTACTTC. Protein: CASGYGETQYF.

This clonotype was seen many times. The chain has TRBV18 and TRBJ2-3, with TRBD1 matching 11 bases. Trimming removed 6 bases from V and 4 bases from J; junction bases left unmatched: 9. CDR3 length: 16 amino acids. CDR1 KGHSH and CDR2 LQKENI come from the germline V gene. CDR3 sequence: CASSLWTGGKSDTQYF. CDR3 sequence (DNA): TGTGCCAGCTCCCTATGGACAGGGGGCAAATCAGATACGCAGTATTTT.

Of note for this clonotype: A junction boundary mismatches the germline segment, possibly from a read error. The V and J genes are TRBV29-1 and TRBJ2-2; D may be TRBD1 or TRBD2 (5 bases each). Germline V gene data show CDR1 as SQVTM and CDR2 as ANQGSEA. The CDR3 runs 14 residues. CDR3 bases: TGCAGCGTACGCTTCTTACAGGCTGCTGGGGAGCTGCTTTTT. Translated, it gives CSVRFLQAAGELLF.

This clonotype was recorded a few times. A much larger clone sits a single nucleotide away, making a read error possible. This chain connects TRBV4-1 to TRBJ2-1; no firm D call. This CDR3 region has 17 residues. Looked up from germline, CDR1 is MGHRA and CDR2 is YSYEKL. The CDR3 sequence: CANSQDPTRLTYNEQFF. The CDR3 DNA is TGCGCCAACAGCCAAGATCCGACCCGCCTCACCTATAATGAGCAGTTCTTC.

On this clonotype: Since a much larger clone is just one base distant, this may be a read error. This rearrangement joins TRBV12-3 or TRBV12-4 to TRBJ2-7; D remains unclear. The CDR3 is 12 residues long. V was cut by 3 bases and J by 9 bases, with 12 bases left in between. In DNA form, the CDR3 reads TGTGCCAGCAGTTTCTCCGCTATCGGGCAGTACTTC. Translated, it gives CASSFSAIGQYF.

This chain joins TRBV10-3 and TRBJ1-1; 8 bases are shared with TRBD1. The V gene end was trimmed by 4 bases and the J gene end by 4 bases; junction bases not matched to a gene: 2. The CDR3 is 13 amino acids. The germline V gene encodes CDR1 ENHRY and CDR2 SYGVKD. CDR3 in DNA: TGTGCCATCAGTGGACAGGGGACCACTGAAGCTTTCTTT. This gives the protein CAISGQGTTEAFF.

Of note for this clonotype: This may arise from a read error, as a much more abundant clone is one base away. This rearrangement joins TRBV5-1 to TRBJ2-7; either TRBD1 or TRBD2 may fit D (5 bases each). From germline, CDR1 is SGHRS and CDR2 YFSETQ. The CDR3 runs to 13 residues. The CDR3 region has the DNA TGCGTCAGCAGTGAGAAGGGTTTGGGGGACCAGTACTTC. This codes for CVSSEKGLGDQYF.

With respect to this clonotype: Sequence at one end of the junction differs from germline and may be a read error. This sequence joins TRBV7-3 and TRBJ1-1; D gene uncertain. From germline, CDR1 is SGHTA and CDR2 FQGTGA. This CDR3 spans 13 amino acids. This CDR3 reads CACSLRVSTEAFF. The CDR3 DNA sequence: TGTGCCTGCAGCTTAAGGGTGAGCACTGAAGCTTTCTTT.

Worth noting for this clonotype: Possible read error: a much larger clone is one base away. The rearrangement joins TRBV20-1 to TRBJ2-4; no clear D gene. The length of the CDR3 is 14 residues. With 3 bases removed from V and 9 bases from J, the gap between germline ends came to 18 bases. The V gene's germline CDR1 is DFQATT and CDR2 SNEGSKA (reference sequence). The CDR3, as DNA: TGCAGTGCTAGTTTTTTAGGACGGACCACCATTCAGTACTTC. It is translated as CSASFLGRTTIQYF.

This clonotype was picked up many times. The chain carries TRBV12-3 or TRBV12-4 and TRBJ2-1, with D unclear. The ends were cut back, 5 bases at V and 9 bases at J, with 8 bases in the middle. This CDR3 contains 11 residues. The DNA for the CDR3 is TGTGCCAGCAGTCGGACGGTTGAGCAGTTCTTC. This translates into CASSRTVEQFF.

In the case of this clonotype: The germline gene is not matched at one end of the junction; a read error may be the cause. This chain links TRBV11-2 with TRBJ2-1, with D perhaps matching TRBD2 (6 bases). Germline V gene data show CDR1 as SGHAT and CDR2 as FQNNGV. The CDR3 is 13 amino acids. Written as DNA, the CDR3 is TGTGCCAGCGGCTTAGGGGACTTTGCTGAGCAGTTCTTC. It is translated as CASGLGDFAEQFF.

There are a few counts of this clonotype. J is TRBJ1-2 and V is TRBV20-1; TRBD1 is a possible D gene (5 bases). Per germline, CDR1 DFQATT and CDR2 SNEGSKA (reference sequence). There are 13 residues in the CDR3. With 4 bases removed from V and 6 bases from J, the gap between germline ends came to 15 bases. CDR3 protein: CSAMTQQVDGYTF. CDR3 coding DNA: TGCAGTGCTATGACCCAACAGGTGGATGGCTACACCTTC.

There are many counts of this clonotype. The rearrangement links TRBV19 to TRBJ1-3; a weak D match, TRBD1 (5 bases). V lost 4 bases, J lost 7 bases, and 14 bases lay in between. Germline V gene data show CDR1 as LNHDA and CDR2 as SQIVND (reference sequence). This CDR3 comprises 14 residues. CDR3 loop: CASSTPGTTNTIYF. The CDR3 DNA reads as TGTGCCAGTAGTACTCCCGGGACCACTAACACCATATATTTT.

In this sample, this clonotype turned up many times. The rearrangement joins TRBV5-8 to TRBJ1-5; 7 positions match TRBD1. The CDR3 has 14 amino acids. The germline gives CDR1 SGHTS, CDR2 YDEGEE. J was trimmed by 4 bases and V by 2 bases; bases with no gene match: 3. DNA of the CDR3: TGTGCCAGCAGCTTATGGGGACAGAATCAGCCCCAGCATTTT. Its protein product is CASSLWGQNQPQHF.

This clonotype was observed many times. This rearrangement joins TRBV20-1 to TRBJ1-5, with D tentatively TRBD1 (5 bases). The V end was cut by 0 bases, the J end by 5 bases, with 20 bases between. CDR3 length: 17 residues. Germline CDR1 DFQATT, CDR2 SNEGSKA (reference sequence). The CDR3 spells CSARDKGRGGGDQPQHF. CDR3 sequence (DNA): TGCAGTGCTAGAGATAAGGGGAGGGGAGGAGGGGATCAGCCCCAGCATTTT.

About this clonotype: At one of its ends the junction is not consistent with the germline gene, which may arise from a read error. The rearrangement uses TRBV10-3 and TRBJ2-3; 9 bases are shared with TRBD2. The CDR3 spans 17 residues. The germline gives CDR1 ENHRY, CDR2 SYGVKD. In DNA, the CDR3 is TGTGCCACCAGTGAGTCGGTAGCGGGAGCGGCCACAGATACGCAGTATTTT. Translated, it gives CATSESVAGAATDTQYF.